The TCR beta chain under discussion was sequenced for a study of OX40 agonist ivuxolimab in advanced cancers. Study at large: Dose-escalation patients had hepatocellular carcinoma, melanoma, renal cell or head and neck cancer. Three partial responders included one hepatocellular carcinoma patient and two cutaneous melanoma patients.

Individuals having autoimmune disease history or systemic immunosuppression were not enrolled. Points on this clone: The antigen remains unidentified.

Whole-study results and caveats: At 0.1 to 3.0 mg/kg and by week 6, clonal expansion occurred in CD4+ and CD8+ blood T cells.

Measured with immunoSEQ multiplex PCR; TCRdb has only the in-frame clones, and not every one. The sample yields tens of thousands of clones, 84% seen once. Specimen: CD4+ or CD8+ T cells sorted from blood, collected in a trial of the OX40 agonist ivuxolimab. The sequence came from an adult with an advanced solid tumor such as melanoma, head and neck, liver or kidney cancer.

This chain's CDR3 is CAWSSRPNQPQHF. CDR3 bases: TGTGCCTGGAGTTCCAGGCCCAATCAGCCCCAGCATTTT. The rearrangement joins TRBV30 to TRBJ1-5, with D hard to call. The CDR3 loop spans 13 amino acids. With 2 bases removed from V and 3 bases from J, the gap between germline ends came to 8 bases. Germline V gives CDR1 GTSNPN, CDR2 SVGIG (reference sequence). Using reference TRBV30 and TRBJ1-5 for the parts outside the CDR3, the full variable domain is SQTIHQWPATLVQPVGSPLSLECTVEGTSNPNLYWYRQAAGRGLQLLFYSVGIGQISSEVPQNLSASRPQDRQFILSSKKLLLSDSGFYLCAWSSRPNQPQHFGDGTRLSIL.